This T cell receptor (beta chain) was found in a study of blood T cell repertoires in COVID-19. Overall study context: COVID-19 samples from acute and convalescent phases originated in the United States, Italy and Spain. T cells, B-cell-depleted T cells, or PBMCs supplied cDNA or gDNA.

As processed by the authors: Reference gene primers were amplified, and this amplification served to estimate nucleated cell counts. Sequenced by immunoSEQ multiplex PCR; TCRdb stores in-frame clones only, minus some. The V and J calls and clone size are taken from that table; D and trimming were inferred from the DNA. The table includes a few hundred thousand clones, 80% to 90% detected once. The TCR was taken from a man aged 45-60 years with acute or convalescent COVID-19. Specimen: peripheral blood.

For the CDR3, the DNA is TGTGCCAGCAGAGGGGACCTAGCGGGGGGGCCAACAGATACGCAGTATTTT. Its translation: CASRGDLAGGPTDTQYF. This chain connects TRBV2 to TRBJ2-3; TRBD2 agrees at 12 bases. CDR3 size: 17 residues. Germline assignment: CDR1 SNHLY and CDR2 FYNNEI. Trimming took 6 bases from V and 3 from J; bases not matched to a gene: 10.